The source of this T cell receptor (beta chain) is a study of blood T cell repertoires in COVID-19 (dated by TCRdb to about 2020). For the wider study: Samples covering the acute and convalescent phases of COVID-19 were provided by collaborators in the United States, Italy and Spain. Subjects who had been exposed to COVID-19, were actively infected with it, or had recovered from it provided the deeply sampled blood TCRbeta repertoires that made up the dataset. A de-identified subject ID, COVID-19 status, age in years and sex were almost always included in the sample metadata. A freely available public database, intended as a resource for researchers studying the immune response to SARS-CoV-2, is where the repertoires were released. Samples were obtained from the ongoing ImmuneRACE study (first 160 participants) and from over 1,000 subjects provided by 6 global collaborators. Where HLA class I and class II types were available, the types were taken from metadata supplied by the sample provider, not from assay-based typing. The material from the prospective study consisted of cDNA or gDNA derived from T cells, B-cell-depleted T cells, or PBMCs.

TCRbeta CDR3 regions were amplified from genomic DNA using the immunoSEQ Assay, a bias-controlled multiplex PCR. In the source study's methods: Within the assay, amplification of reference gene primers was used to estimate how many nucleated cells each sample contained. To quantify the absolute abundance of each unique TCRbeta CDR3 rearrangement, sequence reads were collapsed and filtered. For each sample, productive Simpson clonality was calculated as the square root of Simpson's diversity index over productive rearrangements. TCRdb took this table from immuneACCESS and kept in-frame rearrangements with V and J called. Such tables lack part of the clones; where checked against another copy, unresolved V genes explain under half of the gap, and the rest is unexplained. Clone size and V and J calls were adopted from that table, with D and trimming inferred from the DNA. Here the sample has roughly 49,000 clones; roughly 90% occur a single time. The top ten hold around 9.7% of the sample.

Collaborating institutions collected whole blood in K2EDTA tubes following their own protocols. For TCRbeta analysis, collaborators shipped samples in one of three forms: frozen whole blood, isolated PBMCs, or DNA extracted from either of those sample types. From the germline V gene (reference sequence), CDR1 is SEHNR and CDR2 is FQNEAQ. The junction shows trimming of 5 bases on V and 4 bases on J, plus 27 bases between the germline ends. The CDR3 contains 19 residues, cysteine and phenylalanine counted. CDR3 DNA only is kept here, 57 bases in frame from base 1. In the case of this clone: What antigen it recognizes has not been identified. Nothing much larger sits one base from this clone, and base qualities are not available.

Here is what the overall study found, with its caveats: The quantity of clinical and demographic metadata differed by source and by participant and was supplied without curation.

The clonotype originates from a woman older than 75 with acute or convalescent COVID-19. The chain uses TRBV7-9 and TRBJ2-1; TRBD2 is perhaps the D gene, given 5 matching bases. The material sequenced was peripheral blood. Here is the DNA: TGTGCCAGCAGCCTGCCGGCCCAACCCCTCATCGGGAAATACAATGAGCAGTTCTTC. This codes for CASSLPAQPLIGKYNEQFF.